The clone carrying this T cell receptor (beta chain) is labeled as medium-sized. As yet, its antigen is unknown. This specimen belongs to a study of STAT3 mutations in large granular lymphocyte leukemia. Per the germline V gene, CDR1 is MNHNS and CDR2 is SASEGT. The CDR3 consists of 14 residues. Trimming pared 1 base from V and 8 bases from J, leaving 14 bases between. Each sample's TCRbeta library yielded on average around 42,000 productive templates. Profiling relied on immunoSEQ multiplex PCR, and the TCRdb table lists in-frame clones only, not all of them. Here the sample spans about 42,000 clones, around 80% being singletons. The study's findings and limits: A small but highly pathogenic clone may have been missed. Every T-LGLL patient had at least one immunodominant TCRbeta clonotype.

This sequence was found in a human donor with T large granular lymphocyte leukemia. Some clones in this sample may be carry-over from other donors' samples. The material sequenced was PBMCs. This chain connects TRBV6-1 to TRBJ1-2; D remains ambiguous. CDR3 protein: CASSEGEAARGYTF. The CDR3, as DNA: TGTGCCAGCAGTGAAGGAGAGGCCGCGCGAGGCTACACCTTC.